This T cell receptor beta chain was obtained from a study of cytomegalovirus exposure and HLA in healthy donors. On the study more broadly: The 120 validation repertoires matched the roughly 670 first-cohort repertoires in platform, a later analysis reported. Study-wide findings and caveats: Most sequenced TCRs were rare (though some public TCRs occurred in many donors). Researchers catalogued about 150 TCR beta chains as cytomegalovirus-associated.

Repertoires were generated with immunoSEQ multiplex PCR, while TCRdb's copy carries only in-frame clones and drops some. The top ten hold roughly 1.5% of the sample, which has 60,000 to 85,000 clones, 85% to 95% seen once. Donors came from a validation cohort of over a hundred subjects, distinct from the first 666-subject cohort. For this clone: Its specificity is not known.

The sequence was collected from a man aged 18 to 35 in good health and CMV-seropositive. Material for sequencing was PBMCs.

The CDR3 nucleotides are TGTGCCAGCTCACCATTTTCATACGGCGGACAGGGAGTTACGGAGACCCAGTACTTC. Translation gives CASSPFSYGGQGVTETQYF. This sequence joins TRBV18 and TRBJ2-5, with 8 bases aligning to TRBD1. Trimming took 2 bases from V and 5 from J; bases not matched to a gene: 19. Germline values: CDR1 KGHSH, CDR2 LQKENI. This CDR3 comprises 19 residues.